These T cell receptor beta chains were read from a single sample in a study of technical replicates of blood from a few donors. Assay: immunoSEQ multiplex PCR; the TCRdb copy retains only in-frame clones and omits some. Of just under 85,000 clones listed, around 94% are singletons. Sequencing input: T cells isolated from PBMCs. The receptors were sampled from a human donor in good health. The CDR3 runs from the conserved cysteine through the conserved F or W. A D gene is named only where the DNA matches it firmly. Some rows mark clone size as missing; the rest say once, few, many or name a class of expanded clone.

>TRBV27|TRBD2|-|TRBJ2-1
CASSLSVAGSYNEQFF
TGTGCCAGCAGTTTATCGGTAGCGGGTTCCTACAATGAGCAGTTCTTC
>TRBV6-5|-|-|TRBJ1-1
CASRSQLSSTEAFF
TGTGCCAGCAGATCGCAACTTTCGAGCACTGAAGCTTTCTTT
>TRBV30|TRBD1|-|TRBJ2-2
CAWSFGTGSNTGELFF
TGTGCCTGGAGCTTTGGGACAGGCTCGAACACCGGGGAGCTGTTTTTT
>TRBV7-7|TRBD1|-|TRBJ2-5
CASSWDRGFGETQYF
TGTGCCAGCAGCTGGGACAGGGGTTTTGGAGAGACCCAGTACTTC
>TRBV27|TRBD1|-|TRBJ2-7
CASSLGTGQGGEQYF
TGTGCCAGCAGTTTAGGGACTGGACAGGGCGGCGAGCAGTACTTC
>TRBV27|-|-|TRBJ2-6
CASSKEGDGANVLTF
TGTGCCAGCAGTAAAGAGGGTGATGGGGCCAACGTCCTGACTTTC
>TRBV4-1|-|-|TRBJ2-2
CASRLDRNTGELFF
TGCGCCAGCAGACTGGACAGGAACACCGGGGAGCTGTTTTTT
>TRBV5-4|TRBD2|-|TRBJ2-7
CASSGGTREVGYEQYF
TGTGCCAGCAGCGGAGGGACTAGAGAGGTCGGGTACGAGCAGTACTTC
>TRBV14|-|-|TRBJ1-2
CASSHLGGTLGYTF
TGTGCCAGCAGCCATTTAGGAGGGACGCTCGGCTACACCTTC
>TRBV5-1|TRBD1|-|TRBJ2-1
CASSWTGVTVRSYNEQFF
TGCGCCAGCAGCTGGACAGGGGTCACGGTTCGCTCCTACAATGAGCAGTTCTTC
>TRBV19|-|-|TRBJ2-7
CASSIFLRTHKNYEQYF
TGTGCCAGTAGTATTTTCCTAAGGACACATAAAAATTACGAGCAGTACTTC
>TRBV15|TRBD1|-|TRBJ1-5
CATSEPTGLGNQPQHF
TGTGCCACCAGCGAACCGACAGGGCTGGGCAATCAGCCCCAGCATTTT
>TRBV27|TRBD1|-|TRBJ1-4
CASSLSNRGEKLFF
TGTGCCAGCAGTTTATCGAACAGGGGTGAAAAACTGTTTTTT
>TRBV27|-|-|TRBJ1-2
CASSEQGTANYGYTF
TGTGCCAGCAGCGAACAGGGCACGGCTAACTATGGCTACACCTTC
>TRBV6-6|-|-|TRBJ1-6
CASSYSDRRNSPLHF
TGTGCCAGCAGTTACTCTGACAGGAGAAATTCACCCCTCCACTTT
>TRBV11-2|-|-|TRBJ2-7
CASSPLLREQYF
TGTGCCAGCAGCCCCCTTCTACGGGAGCAGTACTTC
>TRBV5-6|TRBD2|-|TRBJ2-7
CASSSSTSGTGEQYF
TGTGCCAGCAGCTCATCGACTAGCGGGACGGGCGAGCAGTACTTC
>TRBV28|TRBD1|-|TRBJ2-7
CASSRGQAGEQYF
TGTGCCAGCAGTCGGGGACAGGCCGGGGAGCAGTACTTC
>TRBV7-9|-|-|TRBJ1-2
CASSSWSDRALNYGYTF
TGTGCCAGCAGCTCCTGGTCCGACCGAGCGCTAAACTATGGCTACACCTTC
>TRBV19|TRBD2|few|TRBJ2-3
CATGLADGTDTQYF
TGTGCCACGGGACTAGCGGACGGCACAGATACGCAGTATTTT
>TRBV21-1|-|once|TRBJ2-3
CASSNEQTTDTQYF
TGTGCCAGCAGCAATGAACAGACCACAGATACGCAGTATTTT
>TRBV29-1|-|-|TRBJ2-5
CSVLRHLQETQYF
TGCAGCGTCCTTCGACATCTCCAAGAGACCCAGTACTTC
>TRBV19|-|-|TRBJ1-5
CASSEQVNQPQHF
TGTGCCAGTAGTGAACAGGTCAATCAGCCCCAGCATTTT
>TRBV5-4|TRBD1|-|TRBJ2-1
CASSSDRGITNEQFF
TGTGCCAGCAGCTCGGACAGGGGGATAACAAATGAGCAGTTCTTC
>TRBV7-3|-|-|TRBJ2-1
CASSLSGGATEQFF
TGTGCCAGCAGCTTAAGTGGGGGGGCCACTGAGCAGTTCTTC
>TRBV4-1|TRBD1|-|TRBJ1-3
CASSQTGARNTIYF
TGCGCCAGCAGCCAGACAGGGGCAAGAAACACCATATATTTT
>TRBV29-1|-|-|TRBJ1-1
CSVEGQGSRAFF
TGCAGCGTTGAAGGTCAGGGCAGTCGAGCTTTCTTT
>TRBV19|TRBD1|-|TRBJ2-2
CASSLRTGGTGELFF
TGTGCCAGTAGTCTAAGGACAGGTGGCACCGGGGAGCTGTTTTTT
>TRBV6-1|TRBD2|-|TRBJ2-1
CASSEPPSSGTNNEQFF
TGTGCCAGCAGTGAACCGCCTTCTAGCGGGACGAACAATGAGCAGTTCTTC
>TRBV4-1|-|-|TRBJ2-7
CASSPREAGLGEQYF
TGCGCCAGCAGCCCAAGAGAAGCGGGTTTGGGGGAGCAGTACTTC
>TRBV7-6|TRBD2|-|TRBJ2-2
CASSLVISGTPTRLTGELFF
TGTGCCAGCAGCTTAGTTATTAGCGGGACACCGACTCGTCTCACCGGGGAGCTGTTTTTT
>TRBV5-4|-|-|TRBJ1-3
CASSLPPGSSGNTIYF
TGTGCCAGCAGCTTGCCCCCGGGATCCTCTGGAAACACCATATATTTT
>TRBV19|TRBD1|-|TRBJ1-5
CASRSGQLIYQPQHF
TGTGCCAGTAGGTCGGGACAGCTCATCTACCAGCCCCAGCATTTT
>TRBV6-6|-|-|TRBJ2-7
CASRTWVRGGEQYF
TGTGCCAGCAGGACCTGGGTCAGGGGTGGCGAGCAGTACTTC
>TRBV4-1|TRBD2|-|TRBJ2-7
CASSQSPPGGLLSEQYF
TGCGCCAGCAGCCAAAGCCCCCCGGGGGGGCTCTTATCCGAGCAGTACTTC
>TRBV6-5|TRBD1|-|TRBJ2-1
CATTGTVNNEQFF
TGTGCCACCACGGGGACAGTTAACAATGAGCAGTTCTTC
>TRBV9|TRBD2|-|TRBJ2-7
CASSVGLAGAPYEQYF
TGTGCCAGCAGCGTTGGACTAGCGGGAGCCCCCTACGAGCAGTACTTC
>TRBV7-6|-|-|TRBJ2-3
CASSLANSGTDTQYF
TGTGCCAGCAGCTTAGCGAACTCGGGCACAGATACGCAGTATTTT
>TRBV5-1|TRBD1|-|TRBJ1-1
CASTQGQGLGTEAFF
TGCGCCAGCACTCAGGGACAGGGGCTGGGCACTGAAGCTTTCTTT
>TRBV7-6|-|-|TRBJ2-6
CASHPGSSAGANVLTF
TGTGCCAGCCACCCCGGGTCCTCGGCTGGGGCCAACGTCCTGACTTTC
>TRBV30|TRBD2|-|TRBJ2-3
CAWSKGAGGSTDTQYF
TGTGCCTGGAGTAAGGGGGCGGGGGGGAGCACAGATACGCAGTATTTT
>TRBV11-2|TRBD1|once|TRBJ1-4
CASSSPIRDRVRKLFF
TGTGCCAGCAGCTCTCCGATCAGGGACAGGGTTCGGAAACTGTTTTTT
>TRBV20-1|-|-|TRBJ1-2
CSARDPNGYTF
TGCAGTGCTAGAGACCCAAATGGCTACACCTTC
>TRBV4-1|-|-|TRBJ1-4
CASSREHASGRGNEKLFF
TGCGCCAGCAGCCGGGAGCACGCCTCAGGGAGGGGTAATGAAAAACTGTTTTTT
>TRBV11-3|-|-|TRBJ1-2
CASSPGSGGYTF
TGTGCCAGCAGCCCCGGCTCGGGTGGCTACACCTTC
>TRBV5-6|-|-|TRBJ1-2
CASSFFDTSYGYTF
TGTGCCAGCAGCTTCTTCGACACCAGCTATGGCTACACCTTC
>TRBV4-1|TRBD2|once|TRBJ2-1
CASRPGLAEYNEQFF
TGCGCCAGCAGGCCCGGACTAGCGGAATACAATGAGCAGTTCTTC
>TRBV5-1|TRBD1|-|TRBJ1-1
CASSLGQGVYSEAFF
TGCGCCAGCAGCTTGGGACAGGGGGTTTATTCTGAAGCTTTCTTT
>TRBV6-1|TRBD2|-|TRBJ2-1
CASSATSGASKNEQFF
TGTGCCAGCAGTGCCACTAGCGGGGCCTCCAAGAATGAGCAGTTCTTC
>TRBV19|-|-|TRBJ2-2
CASSIGTANTGELFF
TGTGCCAGTAGTATAGGGACAGCAAACACCGGGGAGCTGTTTTTT
>TRBV29-1|-|once|TRBJ1-1
CSVNNLGGFKKNTEAFF
TGCAGCGTTAATAATCTGGGGGGGTTTAAGAAGAACACTGAAGCTTTCTTT
>TRBV11-2|-|-|TRBJ2-7
CASSLGRTYEQYF
TGTGCCAGCAGCTTAGGGCGGACCTACGAGCAGTACTTC
>TRBV5-1|TRBD1|-|TRBJ2-3
CASSDRGQEPTDTQYF
TGCGCCAGCAGCGACAGGGGACAGGAACCCACAGATACGCAGTATTTT